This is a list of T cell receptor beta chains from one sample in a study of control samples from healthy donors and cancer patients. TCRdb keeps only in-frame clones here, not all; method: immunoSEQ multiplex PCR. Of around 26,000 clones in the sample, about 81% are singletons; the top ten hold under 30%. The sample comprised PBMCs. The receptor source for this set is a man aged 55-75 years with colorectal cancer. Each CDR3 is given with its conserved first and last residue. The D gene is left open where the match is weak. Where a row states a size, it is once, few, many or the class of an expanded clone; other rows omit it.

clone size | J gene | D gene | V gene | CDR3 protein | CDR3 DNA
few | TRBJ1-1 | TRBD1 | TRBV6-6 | CASSYQGGLTFF | TGTGCCAGCAGTTACCAGGGGGGGCTAACTTTCTTT
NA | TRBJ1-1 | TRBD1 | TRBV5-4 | CASSPGGGRDTEAFF | TGTGCCAGCAGCCCAGGGGGGGGCCGGGACACTGAAGCTTTCTTT
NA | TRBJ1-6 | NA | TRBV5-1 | CASSRDGQNSPLHF | TGCGCCAGCAGCCGGGACGGACAAAATTCACCCCTCCACTTT
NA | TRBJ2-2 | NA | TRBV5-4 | CASSLEVFGELFF | TGTGCCAGCAGCTTGGAGGTATTCGGGGAGCTGTTTTTT
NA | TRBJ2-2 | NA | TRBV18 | CASSPGAQTGELFF | TGTGCCAGCTCACCGGGGGCGCAGACCGGGGAGCTGTTTTTT
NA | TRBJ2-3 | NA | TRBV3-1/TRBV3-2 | CASSQEQGFATDTQYF | TGTGCCAGCAGCCAAGAACAGGGTTTTGCCACAGATACGCAGTATTTT
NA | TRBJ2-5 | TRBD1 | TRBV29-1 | CSVGGQIQETQYF | TGCAGCGTAGGGGGCCAGATCCAAGAGACCCAGTACTTC
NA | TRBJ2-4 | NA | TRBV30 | CAWSVGGGLAKNIQYF | TGTGCCTGGAGTGTAGGCGGTGGGTTAGCCAAAAACATTCAGTACTTC
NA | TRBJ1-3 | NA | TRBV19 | CASSTGSGNTIYF | TGTGCCAGTAGTACGGGCTCCGGAAACACCATATATTTT
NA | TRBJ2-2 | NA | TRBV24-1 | CATSGDVGELFF | TGTGCCACCAGTGGGGACGTCGGGGAGCTGTTTTTT
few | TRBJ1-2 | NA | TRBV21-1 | CASSKDEFRNYGYTF | TGTGCCAGCAGCAAAGATGAGTTTCGGAACTATGGCTACACCTTC
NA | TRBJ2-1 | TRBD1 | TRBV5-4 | CASSLRRDSNEQFF | TGTGCCAGCAGCCTACGCCGGGACAGCAATGAGCAGTTCTTC
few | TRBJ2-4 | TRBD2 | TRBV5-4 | CASSLAGEGLAGKNIQYF | TGTGCCAGCAGCTTGGCGGGTGAGGGACTAGCGGGTAAAAACATTCAGTACTTC
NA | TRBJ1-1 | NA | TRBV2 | CASKRTNTEAFF | TGTGCCAGCAAGAGGACGAACACTGAAGCTTTCTTT
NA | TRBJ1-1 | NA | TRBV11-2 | CASSFTPNMNTEAFF | TGTGCCAGCAGCTTCACCCCAAATATGAACACTGAAGCTTTCTTT
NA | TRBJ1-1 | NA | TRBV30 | CAWSVLTGWHTEAFF | TGTGCCTGGAGTGTACTGACAGGATGGCACACTGAAGCTTTCTTT
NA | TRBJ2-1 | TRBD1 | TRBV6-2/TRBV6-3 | CASSLVNRGNEQFF | TGTGCCAGCAGTTTAGTCAACAGGGGCAATGAGCAGTTCTTC
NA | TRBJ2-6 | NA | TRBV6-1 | CASSTPESGANVLTF | TGTGCCAGCAGTACCCCGGAATCTGGGGCCAACGTCCTGACTTTC
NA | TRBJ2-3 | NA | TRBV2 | CASSQPPDTQYF | TGTGCCAGCAGCCAGCCCCCAGATACGCAGTATTTT
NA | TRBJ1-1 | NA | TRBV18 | CASSPRTGFGAEAFF | TGTGCCAGCTCACCGAGAACAGGGTTTGGTGCTGAAGCTTTCTTT
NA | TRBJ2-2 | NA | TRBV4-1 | CASSPRRGGGTGELFF | TGCGCCAGCAGCCCCCGGCGAGGGGGGGGAACCGGGGAGCTGTTTTTT
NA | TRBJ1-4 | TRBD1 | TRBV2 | CASSAPQGVIEDEKLFF | TGTGCCAGCAGTGCCCCACAGGGGGTTATAGAGGATGAAAAACTGTTTTTT
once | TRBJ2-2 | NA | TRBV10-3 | CAISAEAGRGELFF | TGTGCCATCAGTGCAGAGGCGGGTCGAGGGGAGCTGTTTTTT
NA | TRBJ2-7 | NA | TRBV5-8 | CASSLGDGTYEQYF | TGTGCCAGCAGCTTGGGGGACGGAACCTACGAGCAGTACTTC
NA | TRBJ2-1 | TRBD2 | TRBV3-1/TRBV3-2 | CASSGFGLADYNEQFF | TGTGCCAGCAGCGGATTCGGACTAGCGGATTACAATGAGCAGTTCTTC
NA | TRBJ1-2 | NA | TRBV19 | CASSIDQGRDGYTF | TGTGCCAGTAGTATAGATCAAGGACGAGATGGCTACACCTTC
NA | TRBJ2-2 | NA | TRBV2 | CASRLTTLTNTGELFF | TGTGCCAGCAGGCTTACAACGCTTACGAACACCGGGGAGCTGTTTTTT
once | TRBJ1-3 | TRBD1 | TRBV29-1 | CSVAGTGLYGNTIYF | TGCAGCGTCGCCGGGACAGGTTTATACGGAAACACCATATATTTT
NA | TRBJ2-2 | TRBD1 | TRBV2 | CASSFAGGGGELFF | TGTGCCAGCAGTTTTGCAGGGGGCGGCGGGGAGCTGTTTTTT
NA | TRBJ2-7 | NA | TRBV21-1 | CASSKASGGAYEQYF | TGTGCCAGCAGCAAAGCTAGCGGGGGGGCCTACGAGCAGTACTTC
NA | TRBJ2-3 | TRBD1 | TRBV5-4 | CASSLMGVLYRGSTDTQYF | TGTGCCAGCAGCTTGATGGGGGTACTCTACAGGGGAAGCACAGATACGCAGTATTTT
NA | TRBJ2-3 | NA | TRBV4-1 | CASRAGSTDTQYF | TGCGCCAGCAGGGCAGGGAGCACAGATACGCAGTATTTT
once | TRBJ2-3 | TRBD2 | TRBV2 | CASSGRGGTSPDTQYF | TGTGCCAGCAGTGGGCGAGGAGGGACTAGCCCAGATACGCAGTATTTT
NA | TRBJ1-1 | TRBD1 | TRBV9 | CASSVGTGNTEAFF | TGTGCCAGCAGCGTAGGGACAGGGAACACTGAAGCTTTCTTT
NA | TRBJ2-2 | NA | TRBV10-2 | CASFLGANTGELFF | TGCGCCAGCTTTTTGGGGGCCAACACCGGGGAGCTGTTTTTT
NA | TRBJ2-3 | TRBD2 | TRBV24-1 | CATSDPGTSGGTTDTQYF | TGTGCCACCAGTGACCCCGGGACTAGCGGGGGGACCACAGATACGCAGTATTTT
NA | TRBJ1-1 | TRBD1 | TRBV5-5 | CASSRTGERAFF | TGTGCCAGCAGTCGGACAGGGGAAAGAGCTTTCTTT
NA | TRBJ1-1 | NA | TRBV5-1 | CASSQGSSMNTEAFF | TGCGCCAGCAGCCAGGGCAGCTCCATGAACACTGAAGCTTTCTTT
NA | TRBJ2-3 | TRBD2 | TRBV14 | CASSPGLAGNTQYF | TGTGCCAGCAGCCCCGGACTAGCGGGGAATACGCAGTATTTT
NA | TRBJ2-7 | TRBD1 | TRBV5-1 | CASTTGSSYEQYF | TGCGCCAGCACGACAGGGAGCTCCTACGAGCAGTACTTC
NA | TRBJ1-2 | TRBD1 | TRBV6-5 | CASSYRGQHGPYGYTF | TGTGCCAGCAGTTACCGGGGACAGCATGGTCCCTATGGCTACACCTTC
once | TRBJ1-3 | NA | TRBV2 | CASSPTGSSGGNTIYF | TGTGCCAGCAGTCCTACAGGGTCTTCTGGTGGGAACACCATATATTTT
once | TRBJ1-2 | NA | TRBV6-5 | CASRPRTENYGYTF | TGTGCCAGCAGACCAAGGACCGAAAACTATGGCTACACCTTC
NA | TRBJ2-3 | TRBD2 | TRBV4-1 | CASSVLSGGAVDTQYF | TGCGCCAGCAGCGTGCTCAGCGGGGGGGCGGTAGATACGCAGTATTTT
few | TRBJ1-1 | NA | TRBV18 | CASSPSRDREAFF | TGTGCCAGCTCACCCTCCCGAGACAGAGAAGCTTTCTTT
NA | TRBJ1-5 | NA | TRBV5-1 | CASSLESSNQPQHF | TGCGCCAGCAGCTTGGAAAGTAGCAATCAGCCCCAGCATTTT
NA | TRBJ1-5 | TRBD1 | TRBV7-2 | CASSPRTGSQPQHF | TGTGCCAGCAGCCCCCGGACAGGGAGTCAGCCCCAGCATTTT
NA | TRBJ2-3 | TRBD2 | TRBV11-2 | CASSHWRGGDTDTQYF | TGTGCCAGCAGCCACTGGCGGGGGGGCGATACAGATACGCAGTATTTT
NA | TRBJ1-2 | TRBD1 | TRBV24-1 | CASGQVGFSAYGYTF | TGTGCCAGTGGACAGGTAGGCTTTTCGGCATATGGCTACACCTTC
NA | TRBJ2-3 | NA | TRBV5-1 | CASSESPSADTQYF | TGCGCCAGCAGCGAGTCACCTAGTGCAGATACGCAGTATTTT